These 30 T cell receptor beta chains were sequenced from one sample in a study of blood T cell repertoires in COVID-19. Assay used: immunoSEQ multiplex PCR; TCRdb lists only in-frame clones, some missing. The profile shows approximately 220,000 clones, 70% to 90% of them singletons. What was sequenced was peripheral blood. All receptors derive from a man aged 35 to 55 with acute or convalescent COVID-19.

The chain has TRBV29-1 and TRBJ1-5, with D possibly being TRBD1 (5 bases). Germline V gene lookup returns CDR1 SQVTM and CDR2 ANQGSEA. This CDR3 spans 13 amino acids. V dropped 4 bases and J dropped 4 bases, with 11 bases sitting between them. The CDR3 region has the DNA TGCAGCGTTGTCGGAGGGGAGAATCAGCCCCAGCATTTT. Its protein product is CSVVGGENQPQHF. The variable domain in full, completed from reference TRBV29-1 and TRBJ1-5, reads SAVISQKPSRDICQRGTSLTIQCQVDSQVTMMFWYRQQPGQSLTLIATANQGSEATYESGFVIDKFPISRPNLTFSTLTVSNMSPEDSSIYLCSVVGGENQPQHFGDGTRLSIL.

This chain links TRBV18 with TRBJ2-3; D might be TRBD2 (6 bases). Germline-derived CDR1 and CDR2 are KGHSH and LQKENI. V gave up 3 bases and J gave up 1 base, with 8 bases separating them. This CDR3 is built from 14 residues. For the CDR3, the DNA is TGTGCCAGCTCACCGCCGGGAGGCACAGATACGCAGTATTTT. It yields the protein CASSPPGGTDTQYF.

This clone was observed once. The rearrangement uses TRBV10-1 and TRBJ2-1; maybe TRBD2 (5 bases). Trimming cost V 2 bases and J 3 bases, with 11 bases left between them. The germline gives CDR1 WNHNN, CDR2 SYGVQD (reference sequence). The CDR3 covers 15 residues. The CDR3 region is CASSEGFRDYNEQFF. The CDR3 nucleotides read TGCGCCAGCAGTGAGGGGTTCCGGGACTACAATGAGCAGTTCTTC.

The chain has TRBV5-4 and TRBJ2-5; 9 nucleotides agree with TRBD1. Germline loops: CDR1 SGHNT, CDR2 YYREEE (reference sequence). The CDR3 totals 14 residues. V gave up 4 bases and J gave up 5 bases; unmatched junction bases: 6. The CDR3 protein is CASSGQGFRETQYF. As DNA, the CDR3 is TGTGCCAGCAGCGGACAGGGGTTTAGGGAGACCCAGTACTTC. Filled out from reference TRBV5-4 and TRBJ2-5, the complete variable domain reads ETGVTQSPTHLIKTRGQQVTLRCSSQSGHNTVSWYQQALGQGPQFIFQYYREEENGRGNFPPRFSGLQFPNYSSELNVNALELDDSALYLCASSGQGFRETQYFGPGTRLLVL.

The chain is built from TRBV7-6 and TRBJ2-7; perhaps TRBD2 as D (5 bases). The V gene's germline CDR1 is SGHVS and CDR2 FNYEAQ. The CDR3 totals 13 residues. The V and J ends lost 0 bases and 7 bases respectively, with 10 bases between them. The CDR3 protein is CASSLAGEGEQYF. The CDR3 DNA reads TGTGCCAGCAGCTTAGCGGGAGAGGGAGAGCAGTACTTC.

V and J are TRBV7-9 and TRBJ2-2, with 8 bases matching TRBD1. Germline CDR1 reads SEHNR; CDR2 reads FQNEAQ (reference sequence). The CDR3 runs 16 residues. The V segment lost 5 bases and the J segment 2 bases; nucleotides outside the gene matches: 7. In DNA, the CDR3 is TGTGCCAGCAGCCAATGGACAGGGTTTAACACCGGGGAGCTGTTTTTT. Protein product: CASSQWTGFNTGELFF.

Notes on this clone: One end of the junction is discordant with germline, which a read error may explain. The V call is TRBV23-1, the J call TRBJ2-2; 11 bases agree with TRBD2. TRBV23-1 is an ORF; its function is uncertain. The CDR3 runs to 23 residues. This chain's CDR3 is CARSRGWRQGPSGRLSNTGELFF. The CDR3 DNA sequence: TGCGCCAGAAGTCGTGGATGGAGACAGGGCCCTAGCGGGAGGCTTTCGAACACCGGGGAGCTGTTTTTT.

DNA of the CDR3: TGTGCCAGCAGTCCCCGAGAGACTAGCCTATACGAGCAGTACTTC. Residues: CASSPRETSLYEQYF. The rearrangement joins TRBV27 to TRBJ2-7, with TRBD2 matching 7 bases. The ends lost 5 bases at V and 4 bases at J; junction bases unmatched: 11. The CDR3 runs to 15 residues. Germline CDR1 is MNHEY and CDR2 is SMNVEV (reference sequence).

The chain employs TRBV6-5 and TRBJ1-6, with D perhaps matching TRBD1 (5 bases). The V end lost 3 bases, the J end lost 7 bases, and 13 bases lay between the germline ends. The V gene's germline CDR1 is MNHEY and CDR2 SVGAGI. CDR3 length equals 15 residues. The CDR3 loop reads CASSYGRGGNSPLHF. For the CDR3, the DNA is TGTGCCAGCAGTTATGGGAGGGGTGGGAATTCACCCCTCCACTTT.

The CDR3, as DNA: TGTGCCAGCAGCATGGGGAGAGCCATTTACAATGAGCAGTTCTTC. Amino acid sequence: CASSMGRAIYNEQFF. The rearrangement uses TRBV7-2 and TRBJ2-1; TRBD2 is a possible D gene (5 bases). Germline V gene lookup returns CDR1 SGHTA and CDR2 FQGNSA. This CDR3 is built from 15 residues. V shed 5 bases and J shed 4 bases, with 15 bases lying between them. Full variable domain (outside the CDR3, taken from reference TRBV7-2 and TRBJ2-1): GAGVSQSPSNKVTEKGKDVELRCDPISGHTALYWYRQSLGQGLEFLIYFQGNSAPDKSGLPSDRFSAERTGGSVSTLTIQRTQQEDSAVYLCASSMGRAIYNEQFFGPGTRLTVL.

The chain employs TRBV5-1 and TRBJ1-1, with 8 bases lining up with TRBD1. J gave up 4 bases and V 8 bases, and 7 bases lay outside the gene matches. The CDR3 is 13 residues long. Germline V gene sequence: CDR1 SGHRS, CDR2 YFSETQ. The CDR3 reads CARRTGPPTEAFF. The CDR3 bases are TGCGCCAGAAGGACAGGGCCTCCCACTGAAGCTTTCTTT.

V and J are TRBV27 and TRBJ1-2; D may be TRBD1 (6 bases). Germline V lookup: CDR1 MNHEY, CDR2 SMNVEV (reference sequence). Trimming removed 3 bases at V and 3 bases at J, with 11 bases between. The CDR3 is 14 amino acids. This CDR3 is CASSFGGGDYGYTF. DNA for the CDR3: TGTGCCAGCAGTTTTGGAGGGGGGGACTATGGCTACACCTTC.

V is TRBV18 and J is TRBJ2-3; 7 bases match TRBD2. This CDR3 comprises 16 residues. CDR1 and CDR2 (germline): KGHSH, LQKENI. Trimming cost V 3 bases and J 6 bases; bases outside gene matches: 12. Here the CDR3 reads CASSPYLARGKDTQYF. In DNA, the CDR3 is TGTGCCAGCTCACCTTACCTCGCGCGGGGGAAGGATACGCAGTATTTT.

This clone was observed once. J is TRBJ2-1 and V is TRBV5-1; D unclear. V lost 0 bases, J lost 0 bases, and 7 bases lay in between. The CDR3 is 15 amino acids. The germline V gene has CDR1 SGHRS and CDR2 YFSETQ. The CDR3 nucleotides are TGCGCCAGCAGCTTGGTCTTTTCCTCCTACAATGAGCAGTTCTTC. Translating it yields CASSLVFSSYNEQFF.

The gene calls are TRBV5-1 and TRBJ2-7, with D possibly matching TRBD1 (8 bases). This CDR3 has 15 amino acids. The ends were cut back, 2 bases at V and 5 bases at J, with 17 bases in the middle. The germline V gene encodes CDR1 SGHRS and CDR2 YFSETQ. The DNA for the CDR3 is TGCGCCAGCAGCTTCGACAGGGGAGGGTTGGACGAGCAGTACTTC. Translating it yields CASSFDRGGLDEQYF.

V and J are TRBV12-3 or TRBV12-4 and TRBJ2-7; TRBD1 is a possible D gene (6 bases). This CDR3 comprises 12 residues. V lost 6 bases and J lost 4, with 10 bases in between. The chain's CDR3 is CASSLTGYEQYF. CDR3 in DNA: TGTGCCAGCAGCCTTACAGGGTACGAGCAGTACTTC.

The chain carries TRBV7-2 and TRBJ2-3; D perhaps matches TRBD1 (6 bases). This CDR3 contains 15 residues. V dropped 4 bases and J dropped 3 bases, with 14 bases sitting between them. Germline V gives CDR1 SGHTA, CDR2 FQGNSA. As DNA, the CDR3 is TGTGCCAGCAGCTCGGACAGCCTCCGGACAGATACGCAGTATTTT. Residues: CASSSDSLRTDTQYF. Full variable domain (rest looked up from reference TRBV7-2 and TRBJ2-3): GAGVSQSPSNKVTEKGKDVELRCDPISGHTALYWYRQSLGQGLEFLIYFQGNSAPDKSGLPSDRFSAERTGGSVSTLTIQRTQQEDSAVYLCASSSDSLRTDTQYFGPGTRLTVL.

This clone was detected only once. An end of the junction differs from the germline gene, which may be a read error. The genes are TRBV10-1 and TRBJ1-5; D is possibly TRBD1 (6 bases). CDR1 is WNHNN, CDR2 SYGVQD, per germline (reference sequence). The CDR3 runs 16 residues. The CDR3 bases are TGCGCCAGCAGCGAGTCTTCCGGACAGAGCAATCAGCCCCAGCATTTT. It is translated as CASSESSGQSNQPQHF.

This chain joins TRBV7-2 and TRBJ1-1, with D possibly being TRBD1 (5 bases). Between the trimmed V and J ends, which lost 2 bases and 5 bases, there was a span of 21 bases. The CDR3 runs to 17 residues. Germline V CDR1 and CDR2: SGHTA, FQGNSA. The CDR3 sequence: CASSLRRQGGFGTEAFF. As DNA, the CDR3 is TGTGCCAGCAGCTTAAGGCGGCAGGGAGGGTTTGGGACTGAAGCTTTCTTT.

This chain connects TRBV6-5 to TRBJ2-1; D unresolved. The CDR3 loop spans 13 amino acids. Germline V gene lookup returns CDR1 MNHEY and CDR2 SVGAGI. V was shortened by 6 bases and J by 11 bases, with 17 bases between the two germline ends. CDR3 bases: TGTGCCAGCAGCCAGTCTGAGGCCCACAAGCAGTTCTTC. Translation gives CASSQSEAHKQFF.

This chain uses TRBV28 with TRBJ1-2, with unresolved D. The CDR3 length is 13 residues. CDR1 and CDR2 (germline): MDHEN, SYDVKM. V gave up 11 bases and J gave up 4 bases, with 17 bases separating them. Here the CDR3 reads CAGTGSPGYGYTF. In DNA, the CDR3 is TGTGCCGGCACGGGTTCCCCCGGCTATGGCTACACCTTC.

This chain uses TRBV3-1 (or the pseudogene TRBV3-2) with TRBJ1-3; 8 nucleotides match TRBD1. The CDR3 covers 16 residues. V lost 0 bases to trimming and J lost 6 bases; unmatched junction nucleotides: 7. From germline, CDR1 is LGHDT and CDR2 YNNKEL (reference sequence). CDR3 sequence reads: CASSQEVRGRENTIYF. Written as DNA, the CDR3 is TGTGCCAGCAGCCAAGAGGTCAGGGGGCGCGAAAACACCATATATTTT.

As DNA, the CDR3 is TGTGCCAGCAGGTCCCCTCAGGGTGAAGCTTTCTTT. Translating gives CASRSPQGEAFF. V and J are TRBV12-3 or TRBV12-4 and TRBJ1-1; D is possibly TRBD1 (5 bases). V lost 6 bases, J lost 7 bases, and 12 bases lay in between. The CDR3 extends over 12 amino acids.

The rearrangement joins TRBV7-9 to TRBJ1-2; TRBD1 aligns across 7 bases. The CDR3 extends over 17 amino acids. V dropped 2 bases and J dropped 4; count of bases not matched to a gene: 13. The germline CDR1 and CDR2 sequences are SEHNR and FQNEAQ (reference sequence). CDR3 coding DNA: TGTGCCAGCAGCTTATGGGCAGGGGGAATGGGGATCTATGGCTACACCTTC. Protein sequence: CASSLWAGGMGIYGYTF.

The chain has TRBV28 and TRBJ2-1, with TRBD1 identical over 7 bases. V was pared by 2 bases and J by 2 bases, with 6 bases of the junction left unmatched. The germline CDR1 and CDR2 sequences are MDHEN and SYDVKM. The CDR3 length is 16 residues. The CDR3 DNA reads as TGTGCCAGCAGTTTAGTTACAGGGGCCCCCTACAATGAGCAGTTCTTC. It translates to CASSLVTGAPYNEQFF.

This sequence joins TRBV9 and TRBJ1-1, with 9 bases that match TRBD1. CDR3 size: 15 residues. The junction had 4 bases not matched to a gene; V was cut back by 4 bases and J by 0 bases. The germline V gene has CDR1 SGDLS and CDR2 YYNGEE. The CDR3 region is CASSSTGGVNTEAFF. The CDR3 nucleotides read TGTGCCAGCAGCTCGACAGGGGGAGTGAACACTGAAGCTTTCTTT.

The V call is TRBV18, the J call TRBJ1-6; D may be TRBD1 (6 bases). Trimming took off 3 bases at V and 7 bases at J, with 13 bases between the two ends. This CDR3 region has 15 residues. CDR1 is KGHSH, CDR2 LQKENI, per germline. CDR3 protein: CASSPATGSNSPLHF. In nucleotides, the CDR3 is TGTGCCAGCTCACCTGCCACAGGGTCCAATTCACCCCTCCACTTT.

The chain carries TRBV4-2 and TRBJ2-1; a weak D match, TRBD2 (6 bases). The CDR3 consists of 16 residues. V lost 1 base and J 7 bases, leaving 17 bases between the germline ends. The germline V gene encodes CDR1 LGHNA and CDR2 YNFKEQ. The chain's CDR3 is CASSQASGRRGNEQFF. The CDR3 DNA reads TGTGCCAGCAGCCAAGCCTCGGGCCGCCGGGGGAATGAGCAGTTCTTC.

The chain is built from TRBV5-1 and TRBJ1-4; no reliable D call. CDR1 is SGHRS, CDR2 YFSETQ, per germline. The CDR3 length is 14 residues. V gave up 2 bases and J gave up 4 bases, with 9 bases separating them. CDR3 sequence: CASSLSGLNEKLFF. The CDR3 DNA is TGCGCCAGCAGCTTATCAGGTCTTAATGAAAAACTGTTTTTT.

V gene TRBV5-1 combines with J gene TRBJ2-3; the D gene is possibly TRBD1 (5 bases). V dropped 0 bases and J dropped 4 bases, with 18 bases sitting between them. The CDR3 spans 17 residues. Germline-derived CDR1 and CDR2 are SGHRS and YFSETQ. CDR3 bases: TGCGCCAGCAGCTTGGGATGGGGCCAAGGGAACGCAGATACGCAGTATTTT. It specifies CASSLGWGQGNADTQYF.